This T cell receptor (beta chain) was captured by sequencing in a study of siplizumab effects on memory and regulatory T cells. Germline values: CDR1 MNHEY, CDR2 SVGAGI. The CDR3 sequence is 11 residues long. The trim removed 8 bases at V and 8 bases at J, leaving 2 bases unmatched. This table comes from immunoSEQ multiplex PCR, and its TCRdb copy is limited to in-frame clones, with some not included. The sample has about 120,000 clones; around 94% are singletons. Sequences were obtained from non-Treg CD4+ T cells sorted from blood. The gene calls are TRBV6-5 and TRBJ2-2; 7 nucleotides agree with TRBD2. This TCR was recovered from a human donor in good health. The CDR3 nucleotides are TGTGCCAGCGGGGAGGGGGGGGAGCTGTTTTTT. Amino acids: CASGEGGELFF.